These 3 T cell receptor beta chains were sequenced from one sample in a study of human T cells and chemical hapten exposure. The time point denotes: patch test 1, 2 weeks after DPC sensitization. Treatment given: therapeutic diphenylcyclopropenone sensitization with weekly scalp DPC. MiXCR, applied by TCRdb to the RACE reads, yields one record per CDR3 protein. This table has about 69,000 distinct CDR3 sequences, around a third appearing once. This specimen was whole blood, taken in connection with sensitization to the hapten diphenylcyclopropenone (DPC). The receptors were sampled from a man between 35 and 55 years old with alopecia areata. Some clones in this sample may be carry-over from other donors' samples.

The rearrangement uses TRBV7-9 and TRBJ1-6; a weak D match, TRBD1 (6 bases). Germline CDR1 is SEHNR and CDR2 is FQNEAQ (reference sequence). The CDR3 is 14 amino acids. The V end lost 2 bases, the J end lost 11 bases, and 13 bases lay between the germline ends. This chain's CDR3 is CASSLSGTTTPLHF. The CDR3 DNA reads TGTGCCAGCAGCTTATCGGGGACAACGACACCCCTCCACTTT.

This clonotype has just a few counts. The V call is TRBV10-3, the J call TRBJ2-7; no clear D. This CDR3 is built from 15 residues. V lost 2 bases and J 0 bases, leaving 11 bases between the germline ends. CDR1 and CDR2 from the germline V gene are ENHRY and SYGVKD. CDR3 DNA: TGTGCCATCAGTGAGCCTTCTCGTGGCTCCTACGAGCAGTACTTC. It translates to CAISEPSRGSYEQYF.

CDR3 in DNA: TGTGCCAGCAGCGCGGAGGGGAGATTACCCACAGATACGCAGTATTTT. Residues: CASSAEGRLPTDTQYF. The rearrangement links TRBV9 to TRBJ2-3; perhaps TRBD2 as D (6 bases). The ends were cut back, 3 bases at V and 2 bases at J, with 16 bases in the middle. This CDR3 has 16 residues. The germline V gene encodes CDR1 SGDLS and CDR2 YYNGEE. The variable domain in full, completed from reference TRBV9 and TRBJ2-3, reads DSGVTQTPKHLITATGQRVTLRCSPRSGDLSVYWYQQSLDQGLQFLIQYYNGEERAKGNILERFSAQQFPDLHSELNLSSLELGDSALYFCASSAEGRLPTDTQYFGPGTRLTVL.